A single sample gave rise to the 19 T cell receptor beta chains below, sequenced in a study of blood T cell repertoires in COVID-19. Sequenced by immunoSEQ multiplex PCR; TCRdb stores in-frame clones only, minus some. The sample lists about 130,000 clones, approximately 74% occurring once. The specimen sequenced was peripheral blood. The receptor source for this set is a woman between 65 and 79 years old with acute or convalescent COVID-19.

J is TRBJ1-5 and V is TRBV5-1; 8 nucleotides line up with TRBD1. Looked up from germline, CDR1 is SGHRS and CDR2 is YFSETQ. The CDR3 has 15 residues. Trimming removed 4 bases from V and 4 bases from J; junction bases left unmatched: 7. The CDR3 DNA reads TGCGCCAGCAGCGATCTGGACAGGGCAAATCAGCCCCAGCATTTT. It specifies CASSDLDRANQPQHF.

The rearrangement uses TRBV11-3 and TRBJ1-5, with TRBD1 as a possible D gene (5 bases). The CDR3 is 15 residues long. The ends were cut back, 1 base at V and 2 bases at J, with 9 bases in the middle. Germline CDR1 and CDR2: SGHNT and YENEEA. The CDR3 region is CASSLVIRGNQPQHF. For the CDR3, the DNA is TGTGCCAGCAGCTTAGTTATCAGGGGCAATCAGCCCCAGCATTTT. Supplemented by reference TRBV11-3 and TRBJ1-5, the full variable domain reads EAGVVQSPRYKIIEKKQPVAFWCNPISGHNTLYWYLQNLGQGPELLIRYENEEAVDDSQLPKDRFSAERLKGVDSTLKIQPAELGDSAVYLCASSLVIRGNQPQHFGDGTRLSIL.

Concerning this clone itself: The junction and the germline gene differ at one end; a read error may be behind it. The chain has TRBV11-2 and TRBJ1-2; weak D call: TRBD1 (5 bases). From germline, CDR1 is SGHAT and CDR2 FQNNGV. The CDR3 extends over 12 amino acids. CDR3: CASSPRGAGEEF. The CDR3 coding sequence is TGTGCCAGCAGCCCTAGAGGGGCGGGAGAGGAATTC.

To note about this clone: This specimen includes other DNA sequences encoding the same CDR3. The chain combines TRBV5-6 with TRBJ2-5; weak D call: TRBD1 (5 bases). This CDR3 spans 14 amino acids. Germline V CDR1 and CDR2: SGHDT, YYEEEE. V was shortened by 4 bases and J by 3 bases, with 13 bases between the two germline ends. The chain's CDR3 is CASSPTGREETQYF. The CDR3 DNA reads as TGTGCCAGCAGCCCAACGGGCAGGGAAGAGACCCAGTACTTC.

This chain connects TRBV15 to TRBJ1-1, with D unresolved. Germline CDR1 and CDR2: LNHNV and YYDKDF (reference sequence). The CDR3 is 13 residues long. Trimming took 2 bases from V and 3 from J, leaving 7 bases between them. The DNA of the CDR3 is TGTGCCACCAGCAGAAAGAGGGACACTGAAGCTTTCTTT. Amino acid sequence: CATSRKRDTEAFF.

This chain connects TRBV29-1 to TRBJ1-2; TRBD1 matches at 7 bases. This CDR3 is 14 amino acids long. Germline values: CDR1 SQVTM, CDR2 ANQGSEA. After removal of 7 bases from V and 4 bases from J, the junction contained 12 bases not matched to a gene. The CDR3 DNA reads TGCAGCGCCCGCCCCGGCCAGGGGGGCTATGGCTACACCTTC. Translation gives CSARPGQGGYGYTF.

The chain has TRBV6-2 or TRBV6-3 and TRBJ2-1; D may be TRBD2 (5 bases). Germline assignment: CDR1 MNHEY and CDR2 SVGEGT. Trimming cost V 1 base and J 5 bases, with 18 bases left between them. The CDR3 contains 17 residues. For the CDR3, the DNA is TGTGCCAGCAGTTACTTCTCCGTTCTAGCAGAACACAATGAGCAGTTCTTC. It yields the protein CASSYFSVLAEHNEQFF.

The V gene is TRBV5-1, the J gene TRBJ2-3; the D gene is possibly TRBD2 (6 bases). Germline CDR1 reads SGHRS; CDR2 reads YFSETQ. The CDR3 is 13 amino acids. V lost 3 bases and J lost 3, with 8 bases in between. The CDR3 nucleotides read TGCGCCAGCAGCTCGGAGGGTACAGATACGCAGTATTTT. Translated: CASSSEGTDTQYF.

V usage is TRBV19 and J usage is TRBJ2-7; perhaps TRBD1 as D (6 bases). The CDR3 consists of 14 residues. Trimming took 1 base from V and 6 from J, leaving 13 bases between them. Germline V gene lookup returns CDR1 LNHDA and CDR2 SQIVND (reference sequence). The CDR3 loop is CASSIGGGPTEQYF. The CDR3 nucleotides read TGTGCCAGTAGTATAGGAGGGGGACCCACCGAGCAGTACTTC.

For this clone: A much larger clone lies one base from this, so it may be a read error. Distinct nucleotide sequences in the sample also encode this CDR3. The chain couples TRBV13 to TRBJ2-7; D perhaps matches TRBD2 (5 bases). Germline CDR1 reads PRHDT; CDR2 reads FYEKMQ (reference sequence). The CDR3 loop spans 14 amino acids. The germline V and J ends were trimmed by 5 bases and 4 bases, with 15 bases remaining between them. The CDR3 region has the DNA TGTGCCAGCAGCGAACGGGGAGATCTATACGAGCAGTACTTC. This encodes CASSERGDLYEQYF.

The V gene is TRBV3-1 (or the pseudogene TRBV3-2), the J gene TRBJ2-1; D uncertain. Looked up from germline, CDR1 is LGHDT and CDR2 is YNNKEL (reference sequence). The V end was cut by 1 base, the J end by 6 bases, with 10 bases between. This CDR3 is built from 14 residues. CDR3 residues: CASSQVQVFNEQFF. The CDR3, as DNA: TGTGCCAGCAGCCAAGTCCAGGTGTTCAATGAGCAGTTCTTC.

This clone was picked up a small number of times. CDR3: CASSLVGEGNQPQHF. DNA of the CDR3: TGCGCCAGCAGCTTGGTAGGGGAGGGCAATCAGCCCCAGCATTTT. The V call is TRBV5-1, the J call TRBJ1-5; a possible D gene is TRBD1 (5 bases). The V end lost 0 bases, the J end lost 2 bases, and 9 bases lay between the germline ends. CDR3 length equals 15 residues. The germline V gene encodes CDR1 SGHRS and CDR2 YFSETQ.

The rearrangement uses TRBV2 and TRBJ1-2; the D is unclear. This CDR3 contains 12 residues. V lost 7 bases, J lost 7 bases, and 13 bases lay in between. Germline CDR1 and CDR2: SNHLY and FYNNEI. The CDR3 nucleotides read TGTGCCAGCAAGCCGGACCGGGGTGGCTACACCTTC. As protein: CASKPDRGGYTF.

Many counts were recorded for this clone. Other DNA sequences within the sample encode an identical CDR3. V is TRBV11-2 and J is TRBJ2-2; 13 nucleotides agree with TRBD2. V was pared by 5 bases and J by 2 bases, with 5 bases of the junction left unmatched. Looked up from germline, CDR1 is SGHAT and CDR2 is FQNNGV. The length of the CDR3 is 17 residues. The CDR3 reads CASSRTSGGRNTGELFF. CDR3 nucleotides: TGTGCCAGCAGCCGGACTAGCGGGGGCCGTAACACCGGGGAGCTGTTTTTT.

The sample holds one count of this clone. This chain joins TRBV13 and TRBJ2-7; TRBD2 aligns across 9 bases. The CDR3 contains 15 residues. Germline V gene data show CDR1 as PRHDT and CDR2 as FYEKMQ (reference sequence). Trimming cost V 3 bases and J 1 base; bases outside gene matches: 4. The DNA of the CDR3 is TGTGCCAGCAGCTTCAGGCTAGCGGGGTCCTACGAGCAGTACTTC. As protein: CASSFRLAGSYEQYF. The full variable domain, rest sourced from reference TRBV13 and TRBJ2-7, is AAGVIQSPRHLIKEKRETATLKCYPIPRHDTVYWYQQGPGQDPQFLISFYEKMQSDKGSIPDRFSAQQFSDYHSELNMSSLELGDSALYFCASSFRLAGSYEQYFGPGTRLTVT.

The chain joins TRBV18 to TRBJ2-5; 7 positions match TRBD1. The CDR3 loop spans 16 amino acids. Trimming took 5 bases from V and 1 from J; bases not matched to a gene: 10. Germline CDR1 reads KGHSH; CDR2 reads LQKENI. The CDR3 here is CASSSLRGPVQETQYF. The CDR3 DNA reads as TGTGCCAGCTCATCACTAAGGGGGCCCGTCCAAGAGACCCAGTACTTC.

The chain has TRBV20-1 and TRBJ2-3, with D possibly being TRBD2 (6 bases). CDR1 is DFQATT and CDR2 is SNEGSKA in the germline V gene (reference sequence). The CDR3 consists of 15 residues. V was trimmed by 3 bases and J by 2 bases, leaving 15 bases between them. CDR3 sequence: CSASKRGGITDTQYF. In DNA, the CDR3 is TGCAGTGCTAGTAAGAGAGGCGGGATCACAGATACGCAGTATTTT.

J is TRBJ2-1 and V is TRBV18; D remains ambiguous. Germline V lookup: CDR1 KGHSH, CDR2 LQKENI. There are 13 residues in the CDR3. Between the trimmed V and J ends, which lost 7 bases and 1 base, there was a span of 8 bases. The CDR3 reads CASWPDSYNEQFF. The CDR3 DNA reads TGTGCCAGCTGGCCTGATTCCTACAATGAGCAGTTCTTC.

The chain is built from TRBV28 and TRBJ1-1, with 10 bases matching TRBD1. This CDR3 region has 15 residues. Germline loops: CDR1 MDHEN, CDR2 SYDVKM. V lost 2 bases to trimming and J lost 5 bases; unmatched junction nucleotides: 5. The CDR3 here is CASSLPGQGETEAFF. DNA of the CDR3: TGTGCCAGCAGTTTACCCGGACAGGGGGAGACTGAAGCTTTCTTT.